This note documents a single T cell receptor beta chain sequence. Selected positively for CCR7 and CD45RO-negative, naive CD8 cells excluded terminally differentiated effector memory CD45RA+ cells. The CDR3 has 11 amino acids. Germline-derived CDR1 and CDR2 are GTSNPN and SVGIG (reference sequence). V was trimmed by 2 bases and J by 0 bases, leaving 0 bases between them. This sample stems from a study of shared clonotypes between healthy human individuals. Turning to the study itself: Researchers assigned three CD4 naive, three CD4 memory, two CD8 naive and one CD8 memory plate to each donor.

TCRdb's table, derived via immunoSEQ multiplex PCR, lists solely in-frame clones and lacks some. Found here are about 580,000 clones, roughly 98% of them singletons; the top ten hold less than 0.35%. The receptor comes from a man aged 25-45 years in good health. The specimen sequenced was naive CD8+ T cells sorted from blood. The chain employs TRBV30 and TRBJ2-3; no definite D call. CDR3 coding DNA: TGTGCCTGGAGTAGCACAGATACGCAGTATTTT. Amino acid sequence: CAWSSTDTQYF.